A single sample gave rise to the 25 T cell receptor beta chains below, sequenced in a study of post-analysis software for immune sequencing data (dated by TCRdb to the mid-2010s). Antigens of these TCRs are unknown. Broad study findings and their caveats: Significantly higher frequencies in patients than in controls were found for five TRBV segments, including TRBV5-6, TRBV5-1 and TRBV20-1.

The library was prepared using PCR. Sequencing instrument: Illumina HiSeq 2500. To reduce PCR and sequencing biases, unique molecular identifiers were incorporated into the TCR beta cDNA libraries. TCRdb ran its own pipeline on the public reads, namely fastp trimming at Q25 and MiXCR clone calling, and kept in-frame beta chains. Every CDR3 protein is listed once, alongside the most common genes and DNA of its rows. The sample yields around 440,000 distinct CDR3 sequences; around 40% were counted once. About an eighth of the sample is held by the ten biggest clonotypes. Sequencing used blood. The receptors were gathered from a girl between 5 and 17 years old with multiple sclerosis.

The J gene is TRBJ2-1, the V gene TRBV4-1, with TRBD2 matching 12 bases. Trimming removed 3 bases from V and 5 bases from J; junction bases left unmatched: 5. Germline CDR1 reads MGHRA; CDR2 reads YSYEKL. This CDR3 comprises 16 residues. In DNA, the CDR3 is TGCGCCAGCAGCCACGCCGGACTAGCGGGAAACAATGAGCAGTTCTTC. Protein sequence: CASSHAGLAGNNEQFF.

CDR3 bases: TGTGCCACCAGTGATTTAAAAGGGGGGGCTAATAGCAATCAGCCCCAGCATTTT. The encoded protein is CATSDLKGGANSNQPQHF. This sequence joins TRBV24-1 and TRBJ1-5; a weak D match, TRBD1 (6 bases). The CDR3 sequence is 18 residues long. Germline V gene data show CDR1 as KGHDR and CDR2 as SFDVKD. V lost 1 base to trimming and J lost 0 bases, with 15 bases between them.

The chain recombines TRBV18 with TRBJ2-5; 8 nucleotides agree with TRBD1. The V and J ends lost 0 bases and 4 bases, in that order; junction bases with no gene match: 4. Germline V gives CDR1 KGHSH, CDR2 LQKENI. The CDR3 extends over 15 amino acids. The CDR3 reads CASSPPTGQGETQYF. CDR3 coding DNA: TGTGCCAGCTCACCACCTACTGGACAGGGAGAGACCCAGTACTTC.

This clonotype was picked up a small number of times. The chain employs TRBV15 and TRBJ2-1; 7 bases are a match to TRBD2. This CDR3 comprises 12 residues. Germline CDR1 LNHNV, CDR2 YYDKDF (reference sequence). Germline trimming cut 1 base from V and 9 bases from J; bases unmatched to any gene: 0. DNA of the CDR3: TGTGCCACCAGCAGAGTAGCGGGTGAGCAGTTCTTC. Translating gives CATSRVAGEQFF.

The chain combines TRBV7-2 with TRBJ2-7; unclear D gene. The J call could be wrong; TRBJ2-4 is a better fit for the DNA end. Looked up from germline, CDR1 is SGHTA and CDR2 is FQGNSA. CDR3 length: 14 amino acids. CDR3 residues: CASSSDRTKNIQYF. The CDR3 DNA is TGTGCCAGCAGCTCAGACCGGACCAAAAACATTCAGTACTTC.

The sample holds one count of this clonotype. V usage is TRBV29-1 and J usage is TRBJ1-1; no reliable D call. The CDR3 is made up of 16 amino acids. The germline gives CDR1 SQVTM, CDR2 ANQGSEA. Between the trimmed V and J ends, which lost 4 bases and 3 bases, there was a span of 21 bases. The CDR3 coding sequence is TGCAGCGTTGTGGTCAGGAGGCGAAGGGAGGACACTGAAGCTTTCTTT. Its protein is CSVVVRRRREDTEAFF.

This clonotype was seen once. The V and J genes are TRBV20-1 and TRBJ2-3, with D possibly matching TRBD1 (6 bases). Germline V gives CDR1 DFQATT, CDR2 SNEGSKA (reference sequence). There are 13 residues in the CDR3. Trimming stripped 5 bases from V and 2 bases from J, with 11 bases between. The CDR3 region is CSAGDTFTDTQYF. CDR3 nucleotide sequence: TGCAGTGCTGGGGACACTTTCACAGATACGCAGTATTTT.

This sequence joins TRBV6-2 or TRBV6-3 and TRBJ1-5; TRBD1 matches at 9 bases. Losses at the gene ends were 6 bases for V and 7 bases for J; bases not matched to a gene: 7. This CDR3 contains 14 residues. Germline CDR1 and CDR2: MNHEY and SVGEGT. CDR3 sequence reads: CASSQTGTGQPQHF. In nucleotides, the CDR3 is TGTGCCAGCAGCCAGACCGGGACAGGGCAGCCCCAGCATTTT.

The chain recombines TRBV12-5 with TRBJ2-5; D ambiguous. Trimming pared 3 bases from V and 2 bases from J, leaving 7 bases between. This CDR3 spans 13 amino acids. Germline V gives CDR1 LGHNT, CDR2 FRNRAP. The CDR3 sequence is CASGLASQETQYF. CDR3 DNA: TGTGCTAGTGGTTTAGCATCACAAGAGACCCAGTACTTC.

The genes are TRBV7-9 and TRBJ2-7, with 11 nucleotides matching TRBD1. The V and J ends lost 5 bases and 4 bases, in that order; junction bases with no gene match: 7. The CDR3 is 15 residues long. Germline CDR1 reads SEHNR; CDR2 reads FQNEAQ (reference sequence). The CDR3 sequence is CASSTWTGGEYEQYF. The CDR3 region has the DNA TGTGCCAGCAGCACCTGGACAGGGGGCGAGTACGAGCAGTACTTC.

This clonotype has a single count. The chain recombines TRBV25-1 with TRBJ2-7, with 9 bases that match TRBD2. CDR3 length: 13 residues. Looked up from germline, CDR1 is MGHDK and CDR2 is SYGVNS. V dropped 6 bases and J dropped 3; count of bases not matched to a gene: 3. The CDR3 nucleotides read TGTGCCAGCAGATTTAGCGGGAGCTACGAGCAGTACTTC. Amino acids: CASRFSGSYEQYF.

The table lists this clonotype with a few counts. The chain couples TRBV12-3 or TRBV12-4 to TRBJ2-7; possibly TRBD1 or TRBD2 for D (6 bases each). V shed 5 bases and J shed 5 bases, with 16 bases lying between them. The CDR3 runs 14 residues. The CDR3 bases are TGTGCCAGCAGTAGGGGGGAATTGCGTAACGAGCAGTACTTC. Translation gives CASSRGELRNEQYF.

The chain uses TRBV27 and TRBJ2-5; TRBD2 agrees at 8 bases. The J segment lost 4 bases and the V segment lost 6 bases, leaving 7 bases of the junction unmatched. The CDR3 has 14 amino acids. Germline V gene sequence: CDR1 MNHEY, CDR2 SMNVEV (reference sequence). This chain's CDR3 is CASSLGAGGETQYF. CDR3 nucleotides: TGTGCCAGCAGCTTAGGTGCGGGAGGAGAGACCCAGTACTTC.

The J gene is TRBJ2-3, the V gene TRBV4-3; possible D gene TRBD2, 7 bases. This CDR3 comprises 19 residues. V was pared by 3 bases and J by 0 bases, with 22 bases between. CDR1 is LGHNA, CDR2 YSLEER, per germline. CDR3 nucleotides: TGCGCCAGCAGCCAGGGTTACCCCGCCCGGGGGGCTAGCACAGATACGCAGTATTTT. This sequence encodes CASSQGYPARGASTDTQYF.

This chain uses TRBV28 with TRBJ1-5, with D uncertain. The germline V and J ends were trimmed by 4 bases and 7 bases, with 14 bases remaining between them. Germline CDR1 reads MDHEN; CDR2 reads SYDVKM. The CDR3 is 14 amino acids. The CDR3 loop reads CASSSGASGQPQHF. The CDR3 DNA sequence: TGTGCCAGCAGTTCTGGTGCGAGCGGACAGCCCCAGCATTTT. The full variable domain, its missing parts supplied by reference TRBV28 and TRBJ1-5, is DVKVTQSSRYLVKRTGEKVFLECVQDMDHENMFWYRQDPGLGLRLIYFSYDVKMKEKGDIPEGYSVSREKKERFSLILESASTNQTSMYLCASSSGASGQPQHFGDGTRLSIL.

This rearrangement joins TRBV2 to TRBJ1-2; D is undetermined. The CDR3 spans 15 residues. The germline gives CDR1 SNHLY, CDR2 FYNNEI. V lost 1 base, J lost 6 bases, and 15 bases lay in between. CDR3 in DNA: TGTGCCAGCAGTGAAGGGGCCCGACATCTGGATGGCTACACCTTC. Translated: CASSEGARHLDGYTF.

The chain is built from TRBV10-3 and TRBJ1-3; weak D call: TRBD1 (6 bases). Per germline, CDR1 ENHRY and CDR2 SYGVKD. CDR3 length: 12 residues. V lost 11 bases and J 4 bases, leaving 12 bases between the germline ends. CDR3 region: CASTGSGNTIYF. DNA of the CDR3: TGTGCCTCCACAGGGTCAGGAAACACCATATATTTT.

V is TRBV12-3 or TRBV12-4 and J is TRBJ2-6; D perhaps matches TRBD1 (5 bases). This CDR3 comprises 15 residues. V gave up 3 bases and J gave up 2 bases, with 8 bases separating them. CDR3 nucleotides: TGTGCCAGCAGTTTTCCCAGGGCTGGGGCCAACGTCCTGACTTTC. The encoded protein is CASSFPRAGANVLTF.

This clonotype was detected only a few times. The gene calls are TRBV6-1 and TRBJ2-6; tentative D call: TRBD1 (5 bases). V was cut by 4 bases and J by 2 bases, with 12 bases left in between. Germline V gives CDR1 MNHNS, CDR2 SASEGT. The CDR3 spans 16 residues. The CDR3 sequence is CASSGNGHTGANVLTF. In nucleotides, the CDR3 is TGTGCCAGCAGTGGCAACGGACATACTGGGGCCAACGTCCTGACTTTC.

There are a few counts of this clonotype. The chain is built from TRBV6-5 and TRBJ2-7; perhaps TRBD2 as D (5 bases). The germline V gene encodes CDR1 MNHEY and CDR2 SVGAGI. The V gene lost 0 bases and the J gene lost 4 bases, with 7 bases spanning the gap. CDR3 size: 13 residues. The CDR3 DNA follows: TGTGCCAGCAGTTACTCAGAGGGTTACGAGCAGTACTTC. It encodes CASSYSEGYEQYF.

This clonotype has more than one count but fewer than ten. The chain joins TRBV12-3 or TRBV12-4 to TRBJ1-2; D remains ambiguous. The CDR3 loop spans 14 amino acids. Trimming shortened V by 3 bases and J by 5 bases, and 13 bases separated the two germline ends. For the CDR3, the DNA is TGTGCCAGCAGTTTTCCCGACATCCCTTATGGCTACACCTTC. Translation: CASSFPDIPYGYTF.

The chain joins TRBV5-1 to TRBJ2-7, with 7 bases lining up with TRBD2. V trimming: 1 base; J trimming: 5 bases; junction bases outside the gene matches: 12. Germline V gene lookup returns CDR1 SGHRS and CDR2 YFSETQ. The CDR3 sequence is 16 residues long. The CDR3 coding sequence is TGCGCCAGCAGCTTGAGCGGTGGGGGGGAGACGGACGAGCAGTACTTC. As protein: CASSLSGGGETDEQYF.

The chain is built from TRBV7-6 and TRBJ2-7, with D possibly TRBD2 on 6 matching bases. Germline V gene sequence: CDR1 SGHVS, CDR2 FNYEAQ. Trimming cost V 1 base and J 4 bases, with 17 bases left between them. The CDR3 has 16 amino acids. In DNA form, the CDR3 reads TGTGCCAGCAGCTTAGAAGCGGGTCTCACCAAATACGAGCAGTACTTC. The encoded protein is CASSLEAGLTKYEQYF.

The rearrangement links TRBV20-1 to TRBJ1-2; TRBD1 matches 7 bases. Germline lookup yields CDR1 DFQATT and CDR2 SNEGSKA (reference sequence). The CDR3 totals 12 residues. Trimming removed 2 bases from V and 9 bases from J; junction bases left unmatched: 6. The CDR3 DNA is TGCAGTGCTAGACGCGGACAGGACAGCTACACCTTC. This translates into CSARRGQDSYTF.

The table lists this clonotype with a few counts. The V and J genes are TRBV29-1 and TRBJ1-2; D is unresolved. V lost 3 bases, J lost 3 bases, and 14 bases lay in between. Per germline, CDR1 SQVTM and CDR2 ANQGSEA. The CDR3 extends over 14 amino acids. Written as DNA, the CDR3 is TGCAGCGTTGAGTCGACCCGAAGGGACTATGGCTACACCTTC. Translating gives CSVESTRRDYGYTF.